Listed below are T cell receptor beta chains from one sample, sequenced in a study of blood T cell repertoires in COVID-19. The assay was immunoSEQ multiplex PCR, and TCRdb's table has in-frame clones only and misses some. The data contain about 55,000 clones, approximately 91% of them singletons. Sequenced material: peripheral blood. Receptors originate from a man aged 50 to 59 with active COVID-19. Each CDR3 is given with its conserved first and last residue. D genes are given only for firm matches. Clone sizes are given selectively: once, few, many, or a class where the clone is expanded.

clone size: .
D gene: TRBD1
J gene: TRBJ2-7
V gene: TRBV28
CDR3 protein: CASSLSGQGAREQYF
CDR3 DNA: TGTGCCAGCAGTTTATCAGGGCAGGGGGCGCGCGAGCAGTACTTC

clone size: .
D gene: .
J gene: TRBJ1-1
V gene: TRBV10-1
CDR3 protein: CASSESSDRMNTEAFF
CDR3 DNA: TGCGCCAGCAGTGAGTCGTCGGACAGAATGAACACTGAAGCTTTCTTT

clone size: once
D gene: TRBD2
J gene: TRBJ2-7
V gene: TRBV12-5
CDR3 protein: CASGLVWGGDPPYEQYF
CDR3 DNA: TGTGCTAGTGGTTTGGTCTGGGGAGGGGACCCACCTTACGAGCAGTACTTC

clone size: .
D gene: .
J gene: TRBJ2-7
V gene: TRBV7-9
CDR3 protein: CASSLIFNSLYF
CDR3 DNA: TGTGCCAGCAGCTTAATTTTTAATAGTTTGTACTTC

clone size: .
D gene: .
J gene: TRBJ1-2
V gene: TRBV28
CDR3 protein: CASRPPRGQSYF
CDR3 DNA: TGTGCCAGCAGACCTCCCCGTGGACAGTCCTACTTC

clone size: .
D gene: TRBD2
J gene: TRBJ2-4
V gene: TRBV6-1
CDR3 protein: CASSEFGQEVLSGSKNIQYF
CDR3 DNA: TGTGCCAGCAGTGAATTCGGGCAGGAGGTATTGAGCGGGAGTAAAAACATTCAGTACTTC

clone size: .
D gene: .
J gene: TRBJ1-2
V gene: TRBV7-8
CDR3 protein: CASSPPGVGGYTF
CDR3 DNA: TGTGCCAGCAGCCCCCCAGGGGTCGGCGGCTACACCTTC

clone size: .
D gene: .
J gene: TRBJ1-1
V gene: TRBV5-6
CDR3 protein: CASSLSRSTEAFF
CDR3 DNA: TGTGCCAGCAGCTTGAGCAGGTCCACTGAAGCTTTCTTT

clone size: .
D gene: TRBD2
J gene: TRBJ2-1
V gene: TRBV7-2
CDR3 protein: CASSFSGNVNEQFF
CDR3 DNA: TGTGCCAGCAGCTTTAGCGGGAACGTGAATGAGCAGTTCTTC

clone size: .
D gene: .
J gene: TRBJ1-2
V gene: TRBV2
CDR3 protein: CASSEAPSSLGYTF
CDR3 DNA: TGTGCCAGCAGTGAAGCGCCCTCGTCCCTAGGCTACACCTTC

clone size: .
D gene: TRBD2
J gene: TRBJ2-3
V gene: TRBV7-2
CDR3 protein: CASSSRLTSGSTDTQYF
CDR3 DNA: TGTGCCAGCAGCTCCCGACTGACTAGCGGGAGCACAGATACGCAGTATTTT

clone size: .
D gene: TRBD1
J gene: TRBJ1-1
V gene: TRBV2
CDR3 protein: CASNGQGRVDTEAFF
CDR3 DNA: TGTGCCAGCAATGGACAGGGGAGGGTGGACACTGAAGCTTTCTTT

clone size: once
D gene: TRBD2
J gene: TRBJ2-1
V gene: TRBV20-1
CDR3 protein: CSASRTGGPGYNEQFF
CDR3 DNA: TGCAGTGCTAGTCGGACGGGAGGGCCCGGCTACAATGAGCAGTTCTTC

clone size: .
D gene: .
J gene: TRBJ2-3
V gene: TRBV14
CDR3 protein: CASSQVNTQYF
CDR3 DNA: TGTGCCAGCAGCCAAGTAAATACGCAGTATTTT

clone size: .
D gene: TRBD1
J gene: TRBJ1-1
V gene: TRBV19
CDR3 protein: CASSTRTGGPTEAFF
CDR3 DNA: TGTGCCAGTAGTACCCGGACAGGGGGTCCCACTGAAGCTTTCTTT

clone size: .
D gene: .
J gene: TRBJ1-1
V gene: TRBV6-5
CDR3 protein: CATRGGANTEAFF
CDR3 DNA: TGTGCCACTCGTGGGGGCGCAAACACTGAAGCTTTCTTT

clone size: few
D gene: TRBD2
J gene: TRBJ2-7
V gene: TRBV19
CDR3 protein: CASSIAERGYEQYF
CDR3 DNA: TGTGCCAGTAGTATAGCCGAGCGGGGCTACGAGCAGTACTTC

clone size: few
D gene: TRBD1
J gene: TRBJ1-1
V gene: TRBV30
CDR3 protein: CAWRRDRARNTEAFF
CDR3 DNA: TGTGCCTGGAGAAGGGACAGGGCACGGAACACTGAAGCTTTCTTT

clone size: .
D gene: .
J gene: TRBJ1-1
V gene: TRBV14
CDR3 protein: CASSQDEMGQGNTEAFF
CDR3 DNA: TGTGCCAGCAGCCAAGATGAAATGGGGCAGGGCAACACTGAAGCTTTCTTT

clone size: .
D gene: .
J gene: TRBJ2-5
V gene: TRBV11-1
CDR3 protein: CASSFGDTGAQYF
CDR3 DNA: TGTGCCAGCAGCTTTGGGGACACCGGGGCCCAGTACTTC

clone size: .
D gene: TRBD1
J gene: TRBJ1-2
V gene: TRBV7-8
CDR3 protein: CASSLRRAGQGSYGYTF
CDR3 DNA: TGTGCCAGCAGCCTAAGACGGGCCGGACAGGGTAGCTATGGCTACACCTTC

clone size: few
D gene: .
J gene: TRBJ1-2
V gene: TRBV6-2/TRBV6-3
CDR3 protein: CASSYGVGENYGYTF
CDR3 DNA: TGTGCCAGCAGTTACGGCGTCGGGGAAAACTATGGCTACACCTTC

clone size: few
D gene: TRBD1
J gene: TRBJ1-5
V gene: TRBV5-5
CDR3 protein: CASSQGLTQGGQPQHF
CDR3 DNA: TGTGCCAGCAGCCAAGGGCTAACACAGGGGGGTCAGCCCCAGCATTTT

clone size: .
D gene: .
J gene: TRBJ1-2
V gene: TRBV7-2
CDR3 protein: CASSPPFAGINYGYTF
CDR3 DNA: TGTGCCAGCAGCCCCCCCTTCGCGGGGATTAACTATGGCTACACCTTC

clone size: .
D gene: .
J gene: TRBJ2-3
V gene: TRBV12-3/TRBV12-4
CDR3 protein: CASSSTSPGTQYF
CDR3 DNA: TGTGCCAGCAGTTCCACCTCCCCCGGTACGCAGTATTTT

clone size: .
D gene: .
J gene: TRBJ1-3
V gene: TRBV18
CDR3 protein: CASSSMQGLSGNTIYF
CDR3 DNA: TGTGCCAGCTCATCAATGCAGGGCCTCTCTGGAAACACCATATATTTT

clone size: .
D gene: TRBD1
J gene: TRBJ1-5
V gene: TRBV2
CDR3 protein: CASRGTDNQPQHF
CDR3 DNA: TGTGCCAGCAGGGGGACAGACAATCAGCCCCAGCATTTT

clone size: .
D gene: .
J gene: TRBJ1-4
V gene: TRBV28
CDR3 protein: CASVGAGATNEKLFF
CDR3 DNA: TGTGCCAGCGTAGGGGCGGGGGCGACTAATGAAAAACTGTTTTTT

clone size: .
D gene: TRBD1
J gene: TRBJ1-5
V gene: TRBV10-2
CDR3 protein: CATATGFNQPQHF
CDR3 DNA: TGCGCCACCGCGACAGGGTTCAATCAGCCCCAGCATTTT

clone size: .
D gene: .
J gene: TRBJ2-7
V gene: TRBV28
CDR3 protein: CASSFPGQNSYEQYF
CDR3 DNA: TGTGCCAGCAGTTTCCCGGGACAAAACTCCTACGAGCAGTACTTC

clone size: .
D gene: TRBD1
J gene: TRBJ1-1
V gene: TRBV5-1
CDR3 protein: CASSGGQLLNTEAFF
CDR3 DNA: TGCGCCAGCAGCGGGGGACAGCTATTGAACACTGAAGCTTTCTTT

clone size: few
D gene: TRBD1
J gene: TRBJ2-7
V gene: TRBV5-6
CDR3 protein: CASSLGRTGGQYF
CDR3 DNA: TGTGCCAGCAGCTTGGGGAGGACAGGGGGCCAGTACTTC

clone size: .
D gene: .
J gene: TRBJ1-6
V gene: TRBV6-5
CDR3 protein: CASSPDTNNSPLHF
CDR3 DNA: TGTGCCAGCAGTCCGGACACGAATAATTCACCCCTCCACTTT

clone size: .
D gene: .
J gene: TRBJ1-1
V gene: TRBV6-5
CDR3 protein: CASSYSFLKNTEAFF
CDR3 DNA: TGTGCCAGCAGTTACTCCTTTTTAAAGAACACTGAAGCTTTCTTT

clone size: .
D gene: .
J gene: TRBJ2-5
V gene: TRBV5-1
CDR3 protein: CASSLAGETQYF
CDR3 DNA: TGCGCCAGCAGCTTGGCAGGGGAGACCCAGTACTTC

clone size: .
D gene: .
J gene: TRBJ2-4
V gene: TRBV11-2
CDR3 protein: CASSFFDMTKNIQYF
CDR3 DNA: TGTGCCAGCAGCTTCTTCGACATGACCAAAAACATTCAGTACTTC

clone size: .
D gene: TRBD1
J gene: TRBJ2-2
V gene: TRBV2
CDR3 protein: CASRGQGDTGELFF
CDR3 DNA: TGTGCCAGCAGGGGACAGGGTGATACCGGGGAGCTGTTTTTT

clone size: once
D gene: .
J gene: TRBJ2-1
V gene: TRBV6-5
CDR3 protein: CASTRGNEQFF
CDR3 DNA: TGTGCCAGCACTCGGGGTAATGAGCAGTTCTTC

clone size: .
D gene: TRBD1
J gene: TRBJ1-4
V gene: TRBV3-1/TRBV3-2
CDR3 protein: CASSQGGTGVEKLFF
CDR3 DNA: TGTGCCAGCAGCCAAGGAGGGACAGGAGTAGAAAAACTGTTTTTT

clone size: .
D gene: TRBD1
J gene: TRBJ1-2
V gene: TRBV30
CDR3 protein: CAWSQGQVHGYTF
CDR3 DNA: TGTGCCTGGAGTCAGGGACAGGTCCATGGCTACACCTTC

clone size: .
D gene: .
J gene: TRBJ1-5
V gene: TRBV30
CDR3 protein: CAWRGGLAQPQHF
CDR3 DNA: TGTGCCTGGAGGGGCGGACTTGCTCAGCCCCAGCATTTT